The present entry profiles one T cell receptor beta chain with its context. This sample stems from a study of blood T cell repertoires in COVID-19. Study summary: Material from acute and convalescent COVID-19 was sourced from the United States, Italy and Spain.

Between the trimmed V and J ends, which lost 7 bases and 4 bases, there was a span of 10 bases. The germline gives CDR1 SQVTM, CDR2 ANQGSEA. This CDR3 is 11 amino acids long. Original analysis: Researchers report that nucleated cell counts were estimated from reference gene primer amplification. Clones were sequenced by immunoSEQ multiplex PCR, and TCRdb holds only the in-frame ones, with some missing. That table supplies the V and J calls and clone size; D and trimming were determined from the DNA. Here the sample spans roughly 120,000 clones, 75% to 90% being singletons. Sequences were obtained from peripheral blood. This TCR derives from a man between 25 and 39 years old with acute or convalescent COVID-19. This rearrangement joins TRBV29-1 to TRBJ1-1; maybe TRBD1 (6 bases). DNA for the CDR3: TGCAGCGCTACACAGGGCACTGAAGCTTTCTTT. This encodes CSATQGTEAFF.